This T cell receptor (beta chain) was captured by sequencing in a study of cytomegalovirus exposure and HLA in healthy donors. Study overall: In a previous analysis, around 110 million unique TCR beta sequences were found from 150 million to 200 million T cells.

The ends lost 5 bases at V and 6 bases at J; junction bases unmatched: 13. The germline gives CDR1 SEHNR, CDR2 FQNEAQ (reference sequence). The CDR3 extends over 16 amino acids. Study findings and constraints: Sequencing likely produced, as an artifact, a cluster of highly shared sequence variants. V- and J-gene trimming in TCR beta was tied to a missense DCLRE1C variant by an analysis performed later. TCR beta V segments were, for the most part, productive about 87% or about 30% of the time in an earlier analysis.

PCR used 60 Vbeta primers and 13 Jbeta primers. TCRdb's table, derived via immunoSEQ multiplex PCR, lists solely in-frame clones and lacks some. The top ten hold approximately 5.8% of the sample, which has more than 90,000 clones, approximately 60% seen once. About this clone itself: The antigen remains undetermined.

This chain uses TRBV7-9 with TRBJ2-1, with 7 nucleotides matching TRBD2. Sequencing used PBMCs. This receptor was taken from a boy younger than 18 in good health and CMV-seropositive. DNA for the CDR3: TGTGCCAGCAGCCCCACTGGGCGGGAGTATCTCAATGAGCAGTTCTTC. It specifies CASSPTGREYLNEQFF.